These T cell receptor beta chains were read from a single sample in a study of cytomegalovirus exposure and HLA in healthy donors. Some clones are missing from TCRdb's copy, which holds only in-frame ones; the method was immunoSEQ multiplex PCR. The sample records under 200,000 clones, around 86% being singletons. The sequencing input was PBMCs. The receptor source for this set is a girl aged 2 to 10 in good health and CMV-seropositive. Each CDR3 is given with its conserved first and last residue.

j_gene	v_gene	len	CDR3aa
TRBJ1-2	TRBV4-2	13	CASSQDGGQGGTF
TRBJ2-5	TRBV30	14	CAWSPPGLEETQYF
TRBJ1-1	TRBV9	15	CASSTSPNMNTEAFF
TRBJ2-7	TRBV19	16	CASSISGTSGAYEQYF
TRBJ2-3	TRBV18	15	CASSLLAGGTDTQYF
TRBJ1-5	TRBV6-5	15	CASRPGTGGNQPQHF
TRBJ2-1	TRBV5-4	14	CASSSDREYNEQFF
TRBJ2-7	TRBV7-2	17	CASSSPLPSGVSYEQYF
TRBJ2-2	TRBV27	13	CASSYKGSGELFF
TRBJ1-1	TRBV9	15	CASSVGLGAHTEAFF
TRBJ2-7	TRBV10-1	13	CATSDRTPNEQYF
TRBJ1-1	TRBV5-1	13	CASSLATRTEAFF
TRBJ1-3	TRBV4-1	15	CASSQIGGAGNTIYF
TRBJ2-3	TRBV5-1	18	CASTDLLRLAGGTDTQYF
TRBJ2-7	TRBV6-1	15	CASSEAGTGGSEQYF
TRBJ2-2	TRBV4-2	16	CASSQDRDRATGELFF
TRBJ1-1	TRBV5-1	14	CASSLGLMNTEAFF
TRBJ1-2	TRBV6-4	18	CASTATRGQGDPNYGYTF
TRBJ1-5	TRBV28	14	CASSSDGVDQPQHF
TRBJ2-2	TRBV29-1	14	CSVPGGHHTGELFF
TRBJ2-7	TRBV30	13	CAWSVQGYYEQYF
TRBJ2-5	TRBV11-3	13	CASSGQGEETQYF
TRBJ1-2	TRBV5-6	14	CASSLGGGMDGYTF
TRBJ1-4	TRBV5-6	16	CASSLGPVLRGEKLFF
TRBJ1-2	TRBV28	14	CASSLGTGNYGYTF
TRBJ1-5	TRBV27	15	CASSLSTGINQPQHF
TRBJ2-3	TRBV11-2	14	CASSLGLAADTQYF
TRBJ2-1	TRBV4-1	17	CASSQVTGQGLYNEQFF
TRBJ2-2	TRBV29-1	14	CSVDGDSFDGELFF
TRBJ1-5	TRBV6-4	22	CASSDAEGQGFGKSGLNQPQHF
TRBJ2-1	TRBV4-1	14	CASSEGLAGQRQFF
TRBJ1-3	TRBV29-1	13	CSIGQFRGNTIYF
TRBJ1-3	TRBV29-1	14	CSVERLSSGNTIYF
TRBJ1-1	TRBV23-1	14	CASTNLTPNTEAFF
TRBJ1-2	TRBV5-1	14	CASQRDRGLRGYTF
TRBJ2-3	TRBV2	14	CASSVTGYTDTQYF
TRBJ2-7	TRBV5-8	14	CASSYRTSVYEQYF
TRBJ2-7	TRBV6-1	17	CASSDSTGTSALYEQYF
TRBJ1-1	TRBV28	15	CASSLLTGGTTEAFF
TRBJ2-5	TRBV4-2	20	CASSQDPRRRAGGPRETQYF
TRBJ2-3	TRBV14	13	CASSQGGTDTQYF
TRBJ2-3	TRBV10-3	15	CATRGLAGGTDTQYF
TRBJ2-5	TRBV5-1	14	CASSLGAPGETQYF
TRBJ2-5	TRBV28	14	CASRPGTGQETQYF
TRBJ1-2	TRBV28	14	CASSWGSYNYGYTF
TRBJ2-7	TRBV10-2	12	CASRREREEQYF
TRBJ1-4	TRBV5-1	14	CASSLVGGNEKLFF
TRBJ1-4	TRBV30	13	CAWRAGSSEKLFF
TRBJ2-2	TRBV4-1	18	CASSQASGLAVNTGELFF
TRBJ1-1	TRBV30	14	CAWSVLGAGAEAFF
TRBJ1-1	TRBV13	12	CASLKGGRPPTF
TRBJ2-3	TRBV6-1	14	CASSGDSHTDTQYF
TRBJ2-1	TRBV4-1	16	CASSQDPSGRANEQFF
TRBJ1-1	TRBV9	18	CASSVERGTGAVNTEAFF
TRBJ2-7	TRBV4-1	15	CASSVHPGQQYEQYF
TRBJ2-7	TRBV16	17	CASSQGFDRKFSYEQYF
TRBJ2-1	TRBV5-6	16	CASSSPSGPSYNEQFF
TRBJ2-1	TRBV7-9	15	CASSLTGGLANEQFF
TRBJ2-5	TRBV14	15	CASSQFASGQETQYF